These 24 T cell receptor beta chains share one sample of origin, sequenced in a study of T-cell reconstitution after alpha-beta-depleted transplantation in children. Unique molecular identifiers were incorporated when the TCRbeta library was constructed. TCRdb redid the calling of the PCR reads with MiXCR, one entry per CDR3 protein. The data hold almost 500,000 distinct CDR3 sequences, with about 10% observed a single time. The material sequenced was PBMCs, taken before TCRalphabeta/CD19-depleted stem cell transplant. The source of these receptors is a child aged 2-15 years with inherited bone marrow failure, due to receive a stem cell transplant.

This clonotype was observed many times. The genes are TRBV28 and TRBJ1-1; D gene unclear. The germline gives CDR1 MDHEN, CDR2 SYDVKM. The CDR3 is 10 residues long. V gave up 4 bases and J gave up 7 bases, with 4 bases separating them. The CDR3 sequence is CASSSHEAFF. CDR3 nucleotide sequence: TGTGCCAGCAGTTCACATGAAGCTTTCTTT.

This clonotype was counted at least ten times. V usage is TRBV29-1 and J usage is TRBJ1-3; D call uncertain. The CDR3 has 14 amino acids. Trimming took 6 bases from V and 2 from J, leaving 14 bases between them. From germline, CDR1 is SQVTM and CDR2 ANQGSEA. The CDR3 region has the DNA TGCAGCGTCGCCTTGAACCCAACTGGAAACACCATATATTTT. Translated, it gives CSVALNPTGNTIYF. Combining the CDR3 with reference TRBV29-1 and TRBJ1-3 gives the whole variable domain SAVISQKPSRDICQRGTSLTIQCQVDSQVTMMFWYRQQPGQSLTLIATANQGSEATYESGFVIDKFPISRPNLTFSTLTVSNMSPEDSSIYLCSVALNPTGNTIYFGEGSWLTVV.

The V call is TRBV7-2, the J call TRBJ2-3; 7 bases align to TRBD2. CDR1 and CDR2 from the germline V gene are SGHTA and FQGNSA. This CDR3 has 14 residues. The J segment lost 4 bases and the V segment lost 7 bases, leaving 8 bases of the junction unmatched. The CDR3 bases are TGTGCCAGCACCATCACTAGCGTAGCAGATACGCAGTATTTT. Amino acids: CASTITSVADTQYF.

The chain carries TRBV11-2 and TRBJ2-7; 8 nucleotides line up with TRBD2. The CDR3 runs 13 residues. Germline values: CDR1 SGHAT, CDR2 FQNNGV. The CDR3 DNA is TGTGCGAGCTATCCGGGAGGGACGTACGAGCAGTACTTC. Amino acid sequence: CASYPGGTYEQYF.

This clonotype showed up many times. DNA for the CDR3: TGTGCCAGCGACCGAGCGGGAGGGGTCTACAATGAGCAGTTCTTC. As protein: CASDRAGGVYNEQFF. V is TRBV27 and J is TRBJ2-1; TRBD2 matches at 10 bases. With 8 bases clipped from V and 3 bases from J, the junction kept 7 bases outside the gene matches. CDR1 and CDR2 (germline): MNHEY, SMNVEV (reference sequence). CDR3 size: 15 residues.

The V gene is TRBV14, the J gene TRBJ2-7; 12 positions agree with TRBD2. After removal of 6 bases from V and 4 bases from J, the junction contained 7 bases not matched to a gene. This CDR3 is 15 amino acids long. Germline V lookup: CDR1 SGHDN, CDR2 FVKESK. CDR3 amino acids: CASSPTSGSGYEQYF. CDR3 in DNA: TGTGCCAGCAGTCCGACTAGCGGGAGTGGGTACGAGCAGTACTTC.

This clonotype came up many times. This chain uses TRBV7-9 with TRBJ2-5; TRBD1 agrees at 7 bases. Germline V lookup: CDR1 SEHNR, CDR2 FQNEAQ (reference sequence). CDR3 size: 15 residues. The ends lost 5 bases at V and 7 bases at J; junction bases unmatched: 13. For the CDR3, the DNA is TGTGCCAGCAGCCTCGACAGGGACCGAGGTGCGACCCAGTACTTC. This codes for CASSLDRDRGATQYF. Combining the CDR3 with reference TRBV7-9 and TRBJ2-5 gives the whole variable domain DTGVSQNPRHKITKRGQNVTFRCDPISEHNRLYWYRQTLGQGPEFLTYFQNEAQLEKSRLLSDRFSAERPKGSFSTLEIQRTEQGDSAMYLCASSLDRDRGATQYFGPGTRLLVL.

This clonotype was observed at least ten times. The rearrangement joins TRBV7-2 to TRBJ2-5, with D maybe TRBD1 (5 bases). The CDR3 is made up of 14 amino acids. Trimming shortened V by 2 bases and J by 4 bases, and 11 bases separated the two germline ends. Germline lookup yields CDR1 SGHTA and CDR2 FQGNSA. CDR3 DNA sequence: TGTGCCAGCAGCTTACACGCCAGGGCAGAGACCCAGTACTTC. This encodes CASSLHARAETQYF.

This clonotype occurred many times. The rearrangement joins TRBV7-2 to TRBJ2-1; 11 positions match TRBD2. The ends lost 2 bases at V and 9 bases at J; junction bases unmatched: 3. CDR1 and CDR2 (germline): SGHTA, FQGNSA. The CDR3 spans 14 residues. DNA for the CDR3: TGTGCCAGCAGCTTACTCGGACTAGCGGGTGAGCAGTTCTTC. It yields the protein CASSLLGLAGEQFF. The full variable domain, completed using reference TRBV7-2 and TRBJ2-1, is GAGVSQSPSNKVTEKGKDVELRCDPISGHTALYWYRQSLGQGLEFLIYFQGNSAPDKSGLPSDRFSAERTGGSVSTLTIQRTQQEDSAVYLCASSLLGLAGEQFFGPGTRLTVL.

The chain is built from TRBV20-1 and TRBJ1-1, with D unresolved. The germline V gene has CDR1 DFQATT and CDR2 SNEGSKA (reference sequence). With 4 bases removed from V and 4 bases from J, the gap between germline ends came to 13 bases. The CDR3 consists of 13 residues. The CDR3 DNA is TGCAGTGCTAACCGCGGGTCGCCCACTGAAGCTTTCTTT. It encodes CSANRGSPTEAFF.

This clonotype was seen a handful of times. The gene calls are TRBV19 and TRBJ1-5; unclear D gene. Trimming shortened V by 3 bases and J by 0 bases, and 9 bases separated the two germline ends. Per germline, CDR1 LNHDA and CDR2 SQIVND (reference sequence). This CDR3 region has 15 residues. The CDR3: CASSISGYSNQPQHF. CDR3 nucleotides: TGTGCCAGTAGTATTTCAGGATATAGCAATCAGCCCCAGCATTTT.

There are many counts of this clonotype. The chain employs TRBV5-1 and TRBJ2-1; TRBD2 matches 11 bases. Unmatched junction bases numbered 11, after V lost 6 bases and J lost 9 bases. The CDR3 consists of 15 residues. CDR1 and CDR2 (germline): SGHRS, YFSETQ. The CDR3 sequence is CASNGGTSGGGEQFF. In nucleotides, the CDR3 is TGCGCCAGCAACGGAGGGACTAGCGGAGGGGGTGAGCAGTTCTTC.

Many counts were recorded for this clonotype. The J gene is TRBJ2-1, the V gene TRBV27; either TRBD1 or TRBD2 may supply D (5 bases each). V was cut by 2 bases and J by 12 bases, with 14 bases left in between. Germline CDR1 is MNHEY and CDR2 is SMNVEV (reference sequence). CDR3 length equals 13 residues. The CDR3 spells CASSLGRGWGQFF. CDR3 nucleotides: TGTGCCAGCAGTTTAGGTCGGGGCTGGGGGCAGTTCTTC.

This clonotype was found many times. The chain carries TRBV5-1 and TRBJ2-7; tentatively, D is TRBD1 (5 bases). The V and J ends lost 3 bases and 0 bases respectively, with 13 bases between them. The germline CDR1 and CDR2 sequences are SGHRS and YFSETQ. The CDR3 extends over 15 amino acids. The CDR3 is CASSWGLTDSYEQYF. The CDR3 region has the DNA TGCGCCAGCAGCTGGGGCCTAACAGACTCCTACGAGCAGTACTTC.

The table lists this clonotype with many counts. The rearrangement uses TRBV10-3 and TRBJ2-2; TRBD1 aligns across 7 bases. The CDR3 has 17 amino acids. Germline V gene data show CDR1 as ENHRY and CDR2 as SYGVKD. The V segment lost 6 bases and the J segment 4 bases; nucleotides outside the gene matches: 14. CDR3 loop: CAIRTGPRGQFTGELFF. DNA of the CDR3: TGTGCCATCAGGACAGGTCCAAGGGGACAGTTCACCGGGGAGCTGTTTTTT.

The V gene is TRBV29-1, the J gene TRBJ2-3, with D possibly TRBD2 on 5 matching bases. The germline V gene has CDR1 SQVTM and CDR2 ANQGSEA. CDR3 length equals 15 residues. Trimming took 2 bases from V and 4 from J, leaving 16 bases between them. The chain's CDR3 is CSVEFLGSRADTQYF. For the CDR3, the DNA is TGCAGCGTTGAATTCTTGGGGAGTCGGGCAGATACGCAGTATTTT.

CDR3 DNA: TGTGCCAGCAGCTTGGCTTCCGACTCAGATACGCAGTATTTT. Amino acid sequence: CASSLASDSDTQYF. This sequence joins TRBV5-4 and TRBJ2-3; no firm D call. Germline assignment: CDR1 SGHNT and CDR2 YYREEE (reference sequence). The length of the CDR3 is 14 residues. Between the trimmed V and J ends, which lost 0 bases and 4 bases, there was a span of 9 bases.

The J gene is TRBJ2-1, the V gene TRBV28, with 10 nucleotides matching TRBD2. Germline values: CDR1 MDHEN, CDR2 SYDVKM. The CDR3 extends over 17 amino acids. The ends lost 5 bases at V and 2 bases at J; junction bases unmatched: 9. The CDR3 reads CASSPLAGVFPYNEQFF. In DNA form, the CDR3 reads TGTGCCAGCAGTCCCCTAGCGGGAGTGTTCCCCTACAATGAGCAGTTCTTC.

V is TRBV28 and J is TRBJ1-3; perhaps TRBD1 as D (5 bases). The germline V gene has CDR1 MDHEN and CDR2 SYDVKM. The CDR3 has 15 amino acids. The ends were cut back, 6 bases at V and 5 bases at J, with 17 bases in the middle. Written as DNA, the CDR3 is TGTGCCAGCAGCCGCGACCGGGACGGCAGAAACACCATATATTTT. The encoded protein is CASSRDRDGRNTIYF.

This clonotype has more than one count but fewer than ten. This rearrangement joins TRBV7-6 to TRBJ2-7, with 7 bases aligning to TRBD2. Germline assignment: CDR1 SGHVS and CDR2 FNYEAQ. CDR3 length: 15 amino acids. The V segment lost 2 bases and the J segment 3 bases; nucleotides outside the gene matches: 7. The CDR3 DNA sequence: TGTGCCAGCAGCTTAAGTATCGGCGGGAGCTACGAGCAGTACTTC. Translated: CASSLSIGGSYEQYF.

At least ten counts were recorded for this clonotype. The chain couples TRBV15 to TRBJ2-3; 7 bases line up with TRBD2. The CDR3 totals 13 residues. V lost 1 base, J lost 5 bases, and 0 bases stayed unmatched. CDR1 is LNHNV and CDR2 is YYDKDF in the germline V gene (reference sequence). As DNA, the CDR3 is TGTGCCACCAGCAGAGTAGCGGGAGATACGCAGTATTTT. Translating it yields CATSRVAGDTQYF.

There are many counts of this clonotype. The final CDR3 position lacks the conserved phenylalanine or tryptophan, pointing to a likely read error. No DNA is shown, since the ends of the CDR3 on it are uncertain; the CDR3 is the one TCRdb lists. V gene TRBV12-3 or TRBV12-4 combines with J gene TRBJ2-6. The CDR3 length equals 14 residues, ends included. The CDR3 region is CASSSRASTAEKFI.

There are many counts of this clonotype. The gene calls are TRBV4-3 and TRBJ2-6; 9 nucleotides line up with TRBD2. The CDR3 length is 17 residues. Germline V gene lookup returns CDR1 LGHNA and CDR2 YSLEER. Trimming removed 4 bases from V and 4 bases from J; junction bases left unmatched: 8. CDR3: CASSRLAGSPGANVLTF. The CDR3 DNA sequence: TGCGCCAGCAGCCGTCTAGCGGGAAGTCCCGGGGCCAACGTCCTGACTTTC.

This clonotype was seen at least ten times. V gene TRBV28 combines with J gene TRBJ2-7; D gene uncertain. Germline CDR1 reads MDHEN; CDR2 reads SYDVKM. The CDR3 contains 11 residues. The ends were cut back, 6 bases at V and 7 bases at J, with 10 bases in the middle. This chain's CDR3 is CASSPLREQYF. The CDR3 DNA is TGTGCCAGCAGCCCACTGCGTGAGCAGTACTTC.